This T cell receptor beta chain was captured by sequencing in a study of memory CD4+ T cells and cytomegalovirus serostatus. About the study: Of the healthy Belgian adults, 9 or 10 were CMV seropositive and about 24 seronegative. Overall study results and limits: Repertoires predicted CMV serostatus with median bootstrapped AUC of around 0.95.

The data were produced by immunoSEQ multiplex PCR, yet TCRdb's version contains in-frame clones alone and is incomplete. The data contain roughly 60,000 clones, around 80% of them singletons. Single viable CD3+CD4+CD8-CD45RO+ cells were sorted as the memory CD4+ T cells. The V and J ends lost 5 bases and 6 bases respectively, with 19 bases between them. This CDR3 contains 16 residues. CDR1 and CDR2 (germline): SEHNR, FQNEAQ (reference sequence). In the case of this clone: As yet, its antigen is unknown.

The TCR comes from an adult in good health and CMV-seronegative. Input material: memory CD4+ T cells from blood. The chain couples TRBV7-9 to TRBJ2-2; maybe TRBD1 (6 bases). CDR3 protein: CASSPRGGRVAGELFF. The DNA for the CDR3 is TGTGCCAGCAGCCCTAGAGGGGGTAGGGTCGCCGGGGAGCTGTTTTTT. Full variable domain (outside the CDR3, taken from reference TRBV7-9 and TRBJ2-2): DTGVSQNPRHKITKRGQNVTFRCDPISEHNRLYWYRQTLGQGPEFLTYFQNEAQLEKSRLLSDRFSAERPKGSFSTLEIQRTEQGDSAMYLCASSPRGGRVAGELFFGEGSRLTVL.